The 19 T cell receptor beta chains listed next were all sequenced from one sample in a study of T cells after yellow fever vaccination. TCRdb redid the calling of the 5' RACE reads with MiXCR, one entry per CDR3 protein. The data show around 500,000 distinct CDR3 sequences, with roughly a fifth seen just once and roughly a sixth held by the top ten. The input for sequencing was PBMCs, taken about 20 days after the first yellow fever vaccination. The origin of the receptors is a man aged 18 to 30 who received the YFV17D yellow fever vaccine.

This clonotype appeared a few times. This chain links TRBV7-9 with TRBJ1-1, with D maybe TRBD1 (5 bases). The CDR3 has 14 residues. V dropped 5 bases and J dropped 1 base, with 11 bases sitting between them. CDR1 is SEHNR, CDR2 FQNEAQ, per germline (reference sequence). In DNA form, the CDR3 reads TGTGCCAGCAGCCCCAGGGTGTCGAACACTGAAGCTTTCTTT. Translating gives CASSPRVSNTEAFF.

The CDR3: CASSYGFSTDTQYF. CDR3 sequence (DNA): TGTGCCAGCAGTTACGGGTTTAGCACAGATACGCAGTATTTT. The rearrangement links TRBV6-5 to TRBJ2-3, with D unclear. Deletions cut 2 bases from V and 0 bases from J, with 6 bases between. CDR1 MNHEY and CDR2 SVGAGI come from the germline V gene. This CDR3 has 14 residues.

The chain uses TRBV5-1 and TRBJ1-6; D call uncertain. The ends were cut back, 3 bases at V and 7 bases at J, with 8 bases in the middle. CDR1 SGHRS and CDR2 YFSETQ come from the germline V gene. The length of the CDR3 is 13 residues. The CDR3 coding sequence is TGCGCCAGCAGCTCCGGATCCAATTCACCCCTCCACTTT. It yields the protein CASSSGSNSPLHF.

This clonotype is a singleton in its sample. The rearrangement uses TRBV24-1 and TRBJ2-3; TRBD2 aligns across 9 bases. CDR1 and CDR2 from the germline V gene are KGHDR and SFDVKD. Trimming at V came to 3 bases and at J to 1 base, leaving 10 bases not matched to a gene. The CDR3 is made up of 18 amino acids. CDR3: CATSDPRPSSGGTDTQYF. The DNA of the CDR3 is TGTGCCACCAGTGATCCCCGCCCCTCTAGCGGGGGCACAGATACGCAGTATTTT.

This clonotype was counted ten times or more. V usage is TRBV5-1 and J usage is TRBJ2-3, with 8 bases fitting TRBD2. V shed 2 bases, J shed 3 bases, and the junction held 11 bases outside the gene matches. The CDR3 loop spans 17 amino acids. Germline CDR1 reads SGHRS; CDR2 reads YFSETQ. In DNA, the CDR3 is TGCGCCAGCAGCTTCTCCTATGCGGGGGGAAATACAGATACGCAGTATTTT. Translating gives CASSFSYAGGNTDTQYF.

CDR3 sequence: CASSKGQPYNSPLHF. Written as DNA, the CDR3 is TGTGCCAGCAGTAAAGGACAGCCCTATAATTCACCCCTCCACTTT. The rearrangement links TRBV6-1 to TRBJ1-6, with TRBD1 as a possible D gene (6 bases). Germline assignment: CDR1 MNHNS and CDR2 SASEGT. There are 15 residues in the CDR3. Trimming removed 5 bases at V and 2 bases at J, with 10 bases between.

The chain has TRBV20-1 and TRBJ2-3, with 11 bases fitting TRBD1. Germline V CDR1 and CDR2: DFQATT, SNEGSKA (reference sequence). This CDR3 has 13 residues. Unmatched junction bases numbered 2, after V lost 5 bases and J lost 4 bases. CDR3 nucleotide sequence: TGCAGTGCTCCGGGACAGGGGGCAGATACGCAGTATTTT. Residues: CSAPGQGADTQYF.

This clonotype was observed at least ten times. The chain recombines TRBV12-3 or TRBV12-4 with TRBJ2-6; D is undetermined. There are 15 residues in the CDR3. Trimming left V 6 bases short and J 0 bases short, with 9 bases between. The chain's CDR3 is CASSRRTSGANVLTF. The CDR3 DNA reads TGTGCCAGCAGCCGGCGGACCTCTGGGGCCAACGTCCTGACTTTC.

V is TRBV4-3 and J is TRBJ2-3; D possibly uses TRBD1 or TRBD2 (6 bases each). Trimming shortened V by 0 bases and J by 2 bases, and 12 bases separated the two germline ends. Germline CDR1 and CDR2: LGHNA and YSLEER. This CDR3 comprises 16 residues. The CDR3 DNA sequence: TGCGCCAGCAGCCAAGACTATGGGGGGCCCACAGATACGCAGTATTTT. Protein product: CASSQDYGGPTDTQYF.

The table lists this clonotype with many counts. The genes are TRBV7-3 and TRBJ2-1; 7 bases agree with TRBD2. The CDR3 is 13 amino acids. J gave up 6 bases and V 5 bases, and 4 bases lay outside the gene matches. Germline V gene lookup returns CDR1 SGHTA and CDR2 FQGTGA. The CDR3 spells CASSRWGGNEQFF. The CDR3 region has the DNA TGTGCCAGCAGCCGGTGGGGGGGCAATGAGCAGTTCTTC.

This clonotype was seen at least ten times. The chain recombines TRBV5-1 with TRBJ2-5; D is undetermined. V lost 4 bases to trimming and J lost 1 base, with 11 bases between them. Per germline, CDR1 SGHRS and CDR2 YFSETQ. The CDR3 consists of 14 residues. The CDR3 loop is CASSPWTGQETQYF. The CDR3 DNA sequence: TGCGCCAGCAGCCCCTGGACCGGCCAAGAGACCCAGTACTTC.

The V gene is TRBV4-1, the J gene TRBJ2-2; D unresolved. V was trimmed by 1 base and J by 6 bases, leaving 6 bases between them. There are 13 residues in the CDR3. Germline CDR1 is MGHRA and CDR2 is YSYEKL. CDR3 sequence (DNA): TGCGCCAGCAGCCAAGCTCCCCCCGGGGAGCTGTTTTTT. Protein: CASSQAPPGELFF.

This clonotype has a handful of counts. The chain uses TRBV7-2 and TRBJ1-3; 11 bases are a match to TRBD1. Germline assignment: CDR1 SGHTA and CDR2 FQGNSA. There are 14 residues in the CDR3. With 5 bases clipped from V and 9 bases from J, the junction kept 6 bases outside the gene matches. This chain's CDR3 is CASSAGQGVITIYF. CDR3 in DNA: TGTGCCAGCAGCGCGGGACAGGGGGTTATCACCATATATTTT.

This clonotype was seen more than once but under ten times. This chain connects TRBV4-2 to TRBJ1-4; the D is unclear. Trimming shortened V by 0 bases and J by 6 bases, and 11 bases separated the two germline ends. Germline values: CDR1 LGHNA, CDR2 YNFKEQ. This CDR3 comprises 15 residues. In DNA, the CDR3 is TGTGCCAGCAGCCAAGATGGACGTGGTTATGAAAAACTGTTTTTT. Protein: CASSQDGRGYEKLFF.

This rearrangement joins TRBV7-8 to TRBJ2-2; 8 bases line up with TRBD2. The CDR3 length is 17 residues. The V segment lost 5 bases and the J segment 3 bases; nucleotides outside the gene matches: 11. Germline CDR1 is SGHVS and CDR2 is FQNEAQ. CDR3 DNA sequence: TGTGCCAGCAGCGATACCAAGCGGGGGCCATACACCGGGGAGCTGTTTTTT. Its translation is CASSDTKRGPYTGELFF.

The chain joins TRBV7-6 to TRBJ1-3, with D unresolved. The germline V and J ends were trimmed by 5 bases and 7 bases, with 15 bases remaining between them. The CDR3 spans 14 residues. Germline CDR1 SGHVS, CDR2 FNYEAQ. The CDR3 DNA is TGTGCCAGCAGCGACTCGGGATCATATAACACCATATATTTT. Its protein is CASSDSGSYNTIYF.

This clonotype was observed many times. The chain carries TRBV25-1 and TRBJ2-1; 9 nucleotides agree with TRBD1. This CDR3 is 13 amino acids long. CDR1 and CDR2 from the germline V gene are MGHDK and SYGVNS. Trimming removed 9 bases from V and 5 bases from J; junction bases left unmatched: 5. The CDR3 DNA reads as TGTGCCAGTACGGGACAGGGAAACAATGAGCAGTTCTTC. This encodes CASTGQGNNEQFF.

This clonotype was counted only a few times. The chain recombines TRBV12-3 or TRBV12-4 with TRBJ2-7, with D perhaps matching TRBD2 (6 bases). V was shortened by 11 bases and J by 6 bases, with 17 bases between the two germline ends. This CDR3 is built from 12 residues. The CDR3 reads CAVPAGSSEQYV. CDR3 sequence (DNA): TGTGCCGTTCCGGCGGGGAGCAGCGAGCAGTACGTC.

V gene TRBV24-1 combines with J gene TRBJ2-2, with D perhaps TRBD1 or TRBD2 (5 bases each). CDR3 length equals 15 residues. Looked up from germline, CDR1 is KGHDR and CDR2 is SFDVKD. Trimming took off 7 bases at V and 0 bases at J, with 11 bases between the two ends. The CDR3 DNA reads TGTGCCACCAGGGACCGGGGCCCGAACACCGGGGAGCTGTTTTTT. Its protein product is CATRDRGPNTGELFF.